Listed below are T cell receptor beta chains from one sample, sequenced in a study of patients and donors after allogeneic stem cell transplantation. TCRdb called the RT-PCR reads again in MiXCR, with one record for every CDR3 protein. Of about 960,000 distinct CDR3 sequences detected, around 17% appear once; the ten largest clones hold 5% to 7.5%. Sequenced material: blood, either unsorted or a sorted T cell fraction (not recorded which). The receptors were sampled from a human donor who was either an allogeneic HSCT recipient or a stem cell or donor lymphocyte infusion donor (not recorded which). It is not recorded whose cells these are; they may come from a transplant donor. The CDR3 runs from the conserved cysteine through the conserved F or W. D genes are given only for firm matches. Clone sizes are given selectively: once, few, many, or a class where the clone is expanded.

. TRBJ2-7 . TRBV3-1 CASSQSWARSSNYEQYF TGTGCCAGCAGCCAATCATGGGCCCGGTCTTCAAACTACGAGCAGTACTTC
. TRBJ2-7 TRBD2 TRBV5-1 CASSPPGGEKGYEQYF TGCGCCAGCAGCCCCCCGGGGGGGGAGAAAGGCTACGAGCAGTACTTC
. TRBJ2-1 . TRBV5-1 CASSPNRGGNEQFF TGCGCCAGCAGCCCCAACAGGGGGGGAAATGAGCAGTTCTTC
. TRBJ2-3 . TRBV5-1 CASSPDSQGTDTQYF TGCGCCAGCAGCCCTGATAGTCAGGGCACAGATACGCAGTATTTT
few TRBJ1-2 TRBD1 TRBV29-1 CSVHTGDYGYTF TGCAGCGTTCATACAGGGGACTATGGCTACACCTTC
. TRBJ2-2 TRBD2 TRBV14 CASSRQREKSGELFF TGTGCCAGCAGCCGCCAGCGGGAAAAGTCCGGGGAGCTGTTTTTT
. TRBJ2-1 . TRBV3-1 CASSQVGVLSSEQFF TGTGCCAGCAGCCAGGTGGGGGTACTCTCGAGTGAGCAGTTCTTC
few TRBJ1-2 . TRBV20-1 CSAPGRSGYTF TGCAGTGCTCCAGGACGGTCCGGCTACACCTTC
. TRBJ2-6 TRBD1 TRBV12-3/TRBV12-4 CASTRQGSGANVLTF TGTGCCAGCACCCGACAGGGCTCTGGGGCCAACGTCCTGACTTTC
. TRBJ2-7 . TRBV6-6 CASRFRGGHEQYF TGTGCCAGCAGATTTAGGGGTGGCCACGAGCAGTACTTC
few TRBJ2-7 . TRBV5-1 CASSSQGPEQYF TGCGCCAGCAGCTCCCAGGGGCCCGAGCAGTACTTC
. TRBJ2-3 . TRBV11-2 CASSLLTRAADTQYF TGTGCCAGCAGCTTACTCACACGGGCGGCAGATACGCAGTATTTT
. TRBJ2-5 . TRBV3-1 CASSHGKQETQYF TGTGCCAGCAGCCACGGGAAACAAGAGACCCAGTACTTC
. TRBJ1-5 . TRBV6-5 CASSYSRGNNQPQHF TGTGCCAGCAGTTACAGCAGGGGCAACAATCAGCCCCAGCATTTT
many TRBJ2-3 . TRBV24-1 CATSDRRSTDTQYF TGTGCCACCAGTGATAGACGGAGCACAGATACGCAGTATTTT
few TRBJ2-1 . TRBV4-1 CASSQEGGRGEQFF TGCGCCAGCAGCCAAGAAGGGGGGCGGGGTGAGCAGTTCTTC
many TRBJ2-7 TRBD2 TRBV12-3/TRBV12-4 CASTPGLGSGEQYF TGTGCCAGCACCCCGGGACTAGGGTCGGGCGAGCAGTACTTC
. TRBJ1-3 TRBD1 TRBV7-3 CASSRTGTDRSGNTIYF TGTGCCAGCAGTCGTACCGGGACAGACCGCTCTGGAAACACCATATATTTT
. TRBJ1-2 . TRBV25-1 CASSGRGAGYTF TGTGCCAGCAGTGGGAGGGGGGCTGGCTACACCTTC